This T cell receptor beta chain was identified during a study of OX40 agonist ivuxolimab in advanced cancers. Points from the study as a whole: Normalized T-cell clonal expansion was also low in a subset of nonresponders.

Profiled with immunoSEQ multiplex PCR; TCRdb holds only in-frame clones, not every one. The table shows about 28,000 clones, with roughly 84% occurring only once. As to this clone: What it binds is not known.

The CDR3 extends over 14 amino acids. Trimming pared 1 base from V and 4 bases from J, leaving 10 bases between. Germline CDR1 and CDR2: MDHEN and SYDVKM. The TCR was taken from an adult with an advanced solid tumor such as melanoma, head and neck, liver or kidney cancer. The chain joins TRBV28 to TRBJ1-1, with D possibly TRBD1 on 5 matching bases. The source was CD4+ or CD8+ T cells sorted from blood, collected in a trial of the OX40 agonist ivuxolimab. The DNA of the CDR3 is TGTGCCAGCAGTTTATCCCCCAGGGCCACTGAAGCTTTCTTT. Its translation is CASSLSPRATEAFF.